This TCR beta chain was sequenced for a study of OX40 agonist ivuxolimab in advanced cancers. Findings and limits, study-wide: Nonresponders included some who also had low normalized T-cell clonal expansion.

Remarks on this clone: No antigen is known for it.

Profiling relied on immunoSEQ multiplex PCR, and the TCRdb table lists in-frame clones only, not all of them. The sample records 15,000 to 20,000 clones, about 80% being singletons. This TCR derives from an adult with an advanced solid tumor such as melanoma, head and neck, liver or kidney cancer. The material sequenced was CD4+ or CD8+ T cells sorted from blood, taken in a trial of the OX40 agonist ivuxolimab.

CDR3 in DNA: TGTGCCAGCAAACTGGGAGTCGGGCCCCAGCCCCAGCATTTT. It encodes CASKLGVGPQPQHF. The chain combines TRBV5-7 with TRBJ1-5, with D unclear. TRBV5-7 is known as an ORF, though its function is uncertain. The CDR3 loop spans 14 amino acids. Trimming left V 6 bases short and J 7 bases short, with 17 bases between.